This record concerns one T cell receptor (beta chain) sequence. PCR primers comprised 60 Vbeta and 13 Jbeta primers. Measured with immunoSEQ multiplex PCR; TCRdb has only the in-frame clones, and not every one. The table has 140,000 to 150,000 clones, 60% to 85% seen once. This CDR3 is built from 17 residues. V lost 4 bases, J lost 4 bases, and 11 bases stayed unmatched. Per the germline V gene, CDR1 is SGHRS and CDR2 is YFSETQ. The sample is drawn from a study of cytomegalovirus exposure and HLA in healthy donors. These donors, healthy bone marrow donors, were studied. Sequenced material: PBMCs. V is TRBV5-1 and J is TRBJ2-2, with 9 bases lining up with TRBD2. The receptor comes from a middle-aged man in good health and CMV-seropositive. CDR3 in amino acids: CASSGTSLNRGTGELFF. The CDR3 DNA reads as TGCGCCAGCAGCGGGACTAGCTTGAATCGCGGCACCGGGGAGCTGTTTTTT.